This passage covers 4 T cell receptor beta chains from one sample sequenced in a study of blood T cell repertoires in COVID-19 (dated by TCRdb to the early 2020s). Libraries were built with the immunoSEQ multiplex PCR assay. Not all clones reach the TCRdb copy of this immuneACCESS table, which keeps in-frame sequences only. Checked studies attribute under half of the gap to unresolved V genes and leave the rest unexplained. This sample comprises 150,000 to 200,000 clones, roughly 82% of them detected only once. The biggest ten clones account for 5.2% of the sample. The sample was peripheral blood. These receptors all come from a woman aged 25 to 45 with acute or convalescent COVID-19.

This chain uses TRBV7-9 with TRBJ1-6, with TRBD1 identical over 7 bases. The CDR3 extends over 13 amino acids. V dropped 8 bases and J dropped 6; count of bases not matched to a gene: 4. Per the germline V gene, CDR1 is SEHNR and CDR2 is FQNEAQ (reference sequence). CDR3 in amino acids: CASVNRGNSPLHF. The CDR3 DNA reads TGTGCCAGCGTCAACAGGGGTAATTCACCCCTCCACTTT.

This clone was observed a handful of times. The chain carries TRBV6-5 and TRBJ2-5, with a weak D call TRBD2 (6 bases). CDR1 is MNHEY, CDR2 SVGAGI, per germline. The CDR3 covers 14 residues. CDR3 region: CAAGKAVGGETQYF. CDR3 in DNA: TGTGCGGCAGGGAAAGCAGTTGGAGGGGAGACCCAGTACTTC.

The chain carries TRBV7-2 and TRBJ1-3; 7 nucleotides match TRBD1. The V and J ends lost 5 bases and 2 bases, in that order; junction bases with no gene match: 6. Germline CDR1 SGHTA, CDR2 FQGNSA. The CDR3 extends over 15 amino acids. CDR3 bases: TGTGCCAGCAGCCGCACAGGGGTAGCTGGAAACACCATATATTTT. Encoded protein: CASSRTGVAGNTIYF.

V usage is TRBV4-2 and J usage is TRBJ1-1; 7 positions match TRBD1. Germline V gives CDR1 LGHNA, CDR2 YNFKEQ. The junction had 4 bases not matched to a gene; V was cut back by 0 bases and J by 0 bases. CDR3 length: 16 amino acids. In DNA, the CDR3 is TGTGCCAGCAGCCAAGATACGGGACAGTTGAACACTGAAGCTTTCTTT. It encodes CASSQDTGQLNTEAFF.